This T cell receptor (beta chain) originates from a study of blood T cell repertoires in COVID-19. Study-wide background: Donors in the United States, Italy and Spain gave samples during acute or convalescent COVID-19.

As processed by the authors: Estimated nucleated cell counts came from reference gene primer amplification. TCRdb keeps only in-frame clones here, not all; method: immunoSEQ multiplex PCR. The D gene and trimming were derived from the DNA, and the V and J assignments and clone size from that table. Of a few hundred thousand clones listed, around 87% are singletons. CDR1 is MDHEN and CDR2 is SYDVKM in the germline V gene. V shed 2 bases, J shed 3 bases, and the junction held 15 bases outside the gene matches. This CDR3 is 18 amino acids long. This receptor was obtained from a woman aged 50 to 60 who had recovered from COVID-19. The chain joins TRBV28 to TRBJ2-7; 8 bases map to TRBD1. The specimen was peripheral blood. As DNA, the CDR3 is TGTGCCAGCAGTTTAGTAGCCCTTGGGACAGGAATTAACTACGAGCAGTACTTC. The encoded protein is CASSLVALGTGINYEQYF.